These T cell receptor beta chains were read from a single sample in a study of cytomegalovirus exposure and HLA in healthy donors. The protocol was immunoSEQ multiplex PCR, while the TCRdb copy is restricted to in-frame clones and leaves out a portion. The repertoire consists of 62,000 or so clones, with over 75% occurring once and the leading ten covering approximately 1.5%. The sample comprised PBMCs. Receptors originate from a man younger than 35 in good health and CMV-seronegative. Each CDR3 is given with its conserved first and last residue. For some rows the clone size is stated as once, few or many, or as a class when expanded; others skip it.

J: TRBJ1-3; size: NA; V: TRBV29-1; CDR3: CSGTTERSGNTIYF
J: TRBJ2-7; size: NA; V: TRBV29-1; CDR3: CSVVRDRPYEQYF
J: TRBJ2-5; size: NA; V: TRBV7-6; CDR3: CASSRLAGLIQETQYF
J: TRBJ1-2; size: NA; V: TRBV6-5; CDR3: CASRQGVNYGYTF
J: TRBJ2-7; size: NA; V: TRBV7-2; CDR3: CASSNRDTYEQYF
J: TRBJ2-2; size: NA; V: TRBV29-1; CDR3: CSVVTGPGELFF
J: TRBJ1-5; size: NA; V: TRBV6-1; CDR3: CASSRTGTLEPQHF
J: TRBJ1-2; size: once; V: TRBV30; CDR3: CAWSLEVNYGYTF
J: TRBJ1-1; size: once; V: TRBV12-5; CDR3: CASGTGTAALNTEAFF
J: TRBJ2-7; size: NA; V: TRBV7-2; CDR3: CASSSSSGGLYEQYF
J: NA; size: NA; V: TRBV30; CDR3: CAWGTGLNEQYF
J: TRBJ2-7; size: NA; V: TRBV6-5; CDR3: CASSRTSGGIHEQYF
J: TRBJ2-2; size: few; V: TRBV28; CDR3: CASNPTGELFF
J: TRBJ1-1; size: NA; V: TRBV6-5; CDR3: CTSSTPQGNTEAFF
J: TRBJ2-1; size: NA; V: TRBV7-2; CDR3: CASSWESGEQFF
J: TRBJ1-6; size: NA; V: TRBV7-9; CDR3: CASQRDGPRPLHF
J: TRBJ2-2; size: NA; V: TRBV28; CDR3: CALQTGADTGELFF
J: TRBJ2-2; size: NA; V: TRBV29-1; CDR3: CSVGRGQYTGELFF
J: NA; size: once; V: TRBV28; CDR3: CASITPGQPYEQYF
J: TRBJ2-3; size: NA; V: TRBV28; CDR3: CASTLPQGADTQYF
J: TRBJ1-4; size: NA; V: TRBV7-9; CDR3: CASSSPLMTGRNEKLFF
J: TRBJ1-2; size: few; V: TRBV29-1; CDR3: CSSEGSGGRGSGYTF
J: TRBJ2-1; size: NA; V: TRBV9; CDR3: CASSPDRVGYNEQFF
J: TRBJ1-2; size: once; V: TRBV30; CDR3: CAWSAGLPNYGYTF
J: TRBJ2-1; size: NA; V: TRBV7-2; CDR3: CASSFVDRGYNEQFF
J: TRBJ2-6; size: NA; V: TRBV19; CDR3: CASSSAGANVLTF
J: TRBJ2-7; size: NA; V: TRBV4-1; CDR3: CASSREGTGGPYEQYF
J: TRBJ1-2; size: once; V: TRBV12-5; CDR3: CASGSQGYYGYTF
J: TRBJ2-7; size: NA; V: TRBV30; CDR3: CAWSVKTSGLDCEQYF
J: TRBJ2-3; size: NA; V: TRBV11-2; CDR3: CASSLRGTGDRDTQYF
J: TRBJ2-7; size: once; V: TRBV7-8; CDR3: CASSLERGSTYEQYF